This T cell receptor (beta chain) was sequenced in a study of blood T cell repertoires in COVID-19. Across the study: Spain, Italy and the United States supplied samples that represented acute and convalescent COVID-19.

With 7 bases clipped from V and 3 bases from J, the junction kept 8 bases outside the gene matches. CDR3 length: 14 residues. In germline, CDR1 is LGHNT, CDR2 FRNRAP. Recruits, aged about 18 to 100 years, lived in 24 US areas. Participants' reported clinical history set cohort assignment. Recovery among Cohort 3 donors was established by two negative PCRs, clearance, or symptom resolution. TCRdb's copy holds only in-frame clones and misses some; the assay was immunoSEQ multiplex PCR. The sample carries 200,000 or so clones, about 89% recorded once. This receptor was taken from a woman between 18 and 29 years old who had recovered from COVID-19. The material sequenced was PBMCs or T cells enriched from blood (not recorded which). The chain links TRBV12-5 to TRBJ1-1, with 7 positions matching TRBD1. CDR3 sequence reads: CASALAGTDTEAFF. The CDR3 DNA reads as TGTGCTAGTGCCTTAGCCGGGACAGACACTGAAGCTTTCTTT. Drawing the rest from reference TRBV12-5 and TRBJ1-1, the complete variable domain is DARVTQTPRHKVTEMGQEVTMRCQPILGHNTVFWYRQTMMQGLELLAYFRNRAPLDDSGMPKDRFSAEMPDATLATLKIQPSEPRDSAVYFCASALAGTDTEAFFGQGTRLTVV.